These 6 T cell receptor beta chains came from one sample sequenced in a study of shared T cell receptors in the human thymus. Repertoires were generated with immunoSEQ multiplex PCR, while TCRdb's copy carries only in-frame clones and drops some. The data show about 710,000 clones, about 87% seen once. These records were also assigned to another study, of human thymus T cells.

Sequencing input: thymocytes. The receptors were sampled from a boy under three years old with a congenital heart defect.

V and J are TRBV5-1 and TRBJ1-4; 8 nucleotides agree with TRBD1. V dropped 0 bases and J dropped 7; count of bases not matched to a gene: 11. This CDR3 is 17 amino acids long. The germline CDR1 and CDR2 sequences are SGHRS and YFSETQ. The DNA for the CDR3 is TGCGCCAGCAGCTTGGATGGTGGCAGGGGGCAGATTGAAAAACTGTTTTTT. It specifies CASSLDGGRGQIEKLFF.

This clone occurred once. The chain couples TRBV28 to TRBJ1-2, with D tentatively TRBD1 (5 bases). Germline V CDR1 and CDR2: MDHEN, SYDVKM. The CDR3 is made up of 15 amino acids. V was shortened by 5 bases and J by 6 bases, with 19 bases between the two germline ends. The CDR3 DNA follows: TGTGCCAGCAGTCCGAGACAGCTTATGAGGCATGGCTACACCTTC. Its translation is CASSPRQLMRHGYTF.

The rearrangement uses TRBV28 and TRBJ1-1, with unresolved D. This CDR3 comprises 15 residues. Germline CDR1 MDHEN, CDR2 SYDVKM. The ends were cut back, 5 bases at V and 4 bases at J, with 17 bases in the middle. This chain's CDR3 is CASSVDSRWATEAFF. The CDR3 DNA reads as TGTGCCAGCAGTGTGGACTCCCGGTGGGCCACTGAAGCTTTCTTT.

A word on this clone: The same CDR3 also results from other DNA sequences found in this sample. V gene TRBV20-1 combines with J gene TRBJ1-1, with D uncertain. CDR1 and CDR2 from the germline V gene are DFQATT and SNEGSKA (reference sequence). Trimming took 3 bases from V and 5 from J, leaving 4 bases between them. CDR3 length equals 10 residues. The CDR3 DNA reads as TGCAGTGCTAGCAGGACTGAAGCTTTCTTT. This gives the protein CSASRTEAFF.

The gene calls are TRBV27 and TRBJ1-1; TRBD1 agrees at 9 bases. The germline V gene has CDR1 MNHEY and CDR2 SMNVEV (reference sequence). J gave up 0 bases and V 5 bases, and 16 bases lay outside the gene matches. The CDR3 covers 19 residues. The CDR3 loop is CASSPTRRDRESMNTEAFF. Here the CDR3 DNA reads TGTGCCAGCAGTCCAACCCGGCGGGACAGGGAGTCGATGAACACTGAAGCTTTCTTT.

The CDR3 DNA is TGTGCCAGCAGCTTAGATGAGCACAGGGAGTATGGCTACACCTTC. Its translation: CASSLDEHREYGYTF. The chain carries TRBV7-2 and TRBJ1-2; a possible D gene is TRBD1 (6 bases). Germline V CDR1 and CDR2: SGHTA, FQGNSA. The CDR3 is 15 amino acids. Trimming left V 1 base short and J 5 bases short, with 14 bases between.